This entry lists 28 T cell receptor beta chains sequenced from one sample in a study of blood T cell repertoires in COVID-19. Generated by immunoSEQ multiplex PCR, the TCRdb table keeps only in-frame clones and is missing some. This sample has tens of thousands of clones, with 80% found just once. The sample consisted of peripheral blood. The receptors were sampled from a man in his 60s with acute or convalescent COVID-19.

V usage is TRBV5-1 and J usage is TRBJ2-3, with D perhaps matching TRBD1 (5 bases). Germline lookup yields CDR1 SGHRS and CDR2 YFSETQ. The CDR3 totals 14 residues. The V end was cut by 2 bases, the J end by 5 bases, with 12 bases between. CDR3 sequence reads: CASSFDRGGDTQYF. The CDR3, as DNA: TGCGCCAGCAGCTTTGATAGGGGTGGAGATACGCAGTATTTT.

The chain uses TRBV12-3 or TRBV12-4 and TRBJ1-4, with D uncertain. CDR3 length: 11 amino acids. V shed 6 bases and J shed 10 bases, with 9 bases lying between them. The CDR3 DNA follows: TGTGCCAGCAGGATAGGAGGAAAACTGTTTTTT. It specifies CASRIGGKLFF.

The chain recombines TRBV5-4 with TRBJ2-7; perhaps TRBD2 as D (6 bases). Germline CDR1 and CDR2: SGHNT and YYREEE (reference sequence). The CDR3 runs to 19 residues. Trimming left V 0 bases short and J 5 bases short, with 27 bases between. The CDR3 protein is CASSLEGTTGGRKRDEQYF. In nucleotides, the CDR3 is TGTGCCAGCAGCTTGGAAGGGACGACCGGGGGACGTAAAAGGGACGAGCAGTACTTC.

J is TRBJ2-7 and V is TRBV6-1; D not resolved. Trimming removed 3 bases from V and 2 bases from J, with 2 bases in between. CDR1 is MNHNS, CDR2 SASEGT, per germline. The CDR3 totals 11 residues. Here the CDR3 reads CASSDTYEQYF. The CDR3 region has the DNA TGTGCCAGCAGTGACACCTACGAGCAGTACTTC.

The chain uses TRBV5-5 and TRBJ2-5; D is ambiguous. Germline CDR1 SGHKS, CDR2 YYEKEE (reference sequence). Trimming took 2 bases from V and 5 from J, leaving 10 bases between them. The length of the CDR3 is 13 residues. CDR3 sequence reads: CASSFLTTETQYF. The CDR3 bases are TGTGCCAGCAGCTTCCTAACCACCGAGACCCAGTACTTC.

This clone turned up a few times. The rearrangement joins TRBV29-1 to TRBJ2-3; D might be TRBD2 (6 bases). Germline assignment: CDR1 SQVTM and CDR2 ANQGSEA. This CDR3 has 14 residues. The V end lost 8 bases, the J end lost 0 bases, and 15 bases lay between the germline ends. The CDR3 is CSHDGGPSTDTQYF. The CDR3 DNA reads TGCAGCCATGACGGGGGTCCTAGCACAGATACGCAGTATTTT.

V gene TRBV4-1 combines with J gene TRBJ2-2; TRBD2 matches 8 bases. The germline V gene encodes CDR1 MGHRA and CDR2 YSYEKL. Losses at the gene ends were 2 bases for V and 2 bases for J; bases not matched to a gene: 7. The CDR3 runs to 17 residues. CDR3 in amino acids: CASSQPSLAVNTGELFF. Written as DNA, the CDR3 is TGCGCCAGCAGCCAACCCTCACTAGCGGTAAACACCGGGGAGCTGTTTTTT.

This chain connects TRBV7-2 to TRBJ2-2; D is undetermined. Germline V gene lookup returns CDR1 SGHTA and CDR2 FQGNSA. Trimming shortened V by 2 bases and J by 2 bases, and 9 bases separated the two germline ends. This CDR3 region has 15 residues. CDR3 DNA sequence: TGTGCCAGCAGCTTAACCAGAACAAACACCGGGGAGCTGTTTTTT. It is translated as CASSLTRTNTGELFF.

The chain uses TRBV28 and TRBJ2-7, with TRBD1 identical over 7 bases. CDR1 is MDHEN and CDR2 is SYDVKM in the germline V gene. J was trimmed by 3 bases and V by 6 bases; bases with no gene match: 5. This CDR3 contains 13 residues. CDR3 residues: CASRRQGVYEQYF. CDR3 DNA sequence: TGTGCCAGCAGACGACAGGGTGTCTACGAGCAGTACTTC. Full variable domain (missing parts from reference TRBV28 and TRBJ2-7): DVKVTQSSRYLVKRTGEKVFLECVQDMDHENMFWYRQDPGLGLRLIYFSYDVKMKEKGDIPEGYSVSREKKERFSLILESASTNQTSMYLCASRRQGVYEQYFGPGTRLTVT.

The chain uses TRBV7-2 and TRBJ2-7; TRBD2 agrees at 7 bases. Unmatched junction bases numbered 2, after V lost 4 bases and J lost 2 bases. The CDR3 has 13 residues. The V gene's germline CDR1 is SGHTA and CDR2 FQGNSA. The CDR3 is CASSWGGTYEQYF. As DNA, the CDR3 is TGTGCCAGCAGCTGGGGGGGAACCTACGAGCAGTACTTC. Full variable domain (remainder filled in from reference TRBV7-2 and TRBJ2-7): GAGVSQSPSNKVTEKGKDVELRCDPISGHTALYWYRQSLGQGLEFLIYFQGNSAPDKSGLPSDRFSAERTGGSVSTLTIQRTQQEDSAVYLCASSWGGTYEQYFGPGTRLTVT.

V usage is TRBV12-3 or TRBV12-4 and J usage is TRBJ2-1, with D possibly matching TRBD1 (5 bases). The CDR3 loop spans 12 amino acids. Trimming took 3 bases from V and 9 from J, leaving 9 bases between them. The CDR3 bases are TGTGCCAGCAGTTTCAGGGTGGGTGAGCAGTTCTTC. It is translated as CASSFRVGEQFF.

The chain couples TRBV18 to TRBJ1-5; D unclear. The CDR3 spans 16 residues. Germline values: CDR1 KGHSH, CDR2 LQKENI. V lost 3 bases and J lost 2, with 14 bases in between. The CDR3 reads CASSPNARGGNQPQHF. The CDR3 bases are TGTGCCAGCTCACCTAACGCCCGGGGAGGCAATCAGCCCCAGCATTTT.

CDR3 loop: CASSVGGLAGPDTQYF. The CDR3 coding sequence is TGTGCCAGCAGCGTAGGGGGACTAGCGGGTCCAGATACGCAGTATTTT. The chain has TRBV9 and TRBJ2-3; TRBD2 aligns across 12 bases. J gave up 4 bases and V 0 bases, and 3 bases lay outside the gene matches. Germline V gene sequence: CDR1 SGDLS, CDR2 YYNGEE. This CDR3 has 16 residues.

Here the CDR3 reads CASSYGQGVGDTQYF. In nucleotides, the CDR3 is TGCGCCAGCAGCTATGGACAGGGCGTGGGAGATACGCAGTATTTT. The chain uses TRBV5-1 and TRBJ2-3, with TRBD1 matching 8 bases. V shed 3 bases and J 5 bases; nucleotides not matched to a gene: 8. The CDR3 covers 15 residues. CDR1 is SGHRS, CDR2 YFSETQ, per germline.

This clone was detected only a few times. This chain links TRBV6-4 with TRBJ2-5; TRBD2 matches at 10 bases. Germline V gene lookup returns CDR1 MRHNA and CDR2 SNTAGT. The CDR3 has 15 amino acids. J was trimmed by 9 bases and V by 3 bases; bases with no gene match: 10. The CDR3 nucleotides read TGTGCCAGCAGTGAGTCTAGCGGGGGCCATAACGCCCAGTACTTC. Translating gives CASSESSGGHNAQYF.

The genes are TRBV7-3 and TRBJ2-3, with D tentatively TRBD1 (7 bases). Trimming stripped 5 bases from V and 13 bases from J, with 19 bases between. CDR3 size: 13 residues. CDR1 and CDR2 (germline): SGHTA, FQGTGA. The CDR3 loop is CASSPGDSSRKYF. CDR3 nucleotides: TGTGCCAGCAGCCCGGGGGACAGCTCCCGAAAGTATTTT.

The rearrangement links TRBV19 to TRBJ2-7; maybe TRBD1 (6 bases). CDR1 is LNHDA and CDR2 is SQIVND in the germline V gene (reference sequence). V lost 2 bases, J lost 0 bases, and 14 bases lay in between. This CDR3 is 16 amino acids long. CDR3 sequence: CASSIQGTTYSYEQYF. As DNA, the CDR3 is TGTGCCAGTAGTATACAGGGGACCACCTACTCCTACGAGCAGTACTTC.

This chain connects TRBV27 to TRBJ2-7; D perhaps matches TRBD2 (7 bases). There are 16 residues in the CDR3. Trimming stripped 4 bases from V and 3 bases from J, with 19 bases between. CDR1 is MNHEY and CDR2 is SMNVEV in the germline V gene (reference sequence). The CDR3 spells CASSYQGTGGDYEQYF. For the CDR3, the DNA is TGTGCCAGCAGTTATCAGGGAACGGGGGGCGACTACGAGCAGTACTTC.

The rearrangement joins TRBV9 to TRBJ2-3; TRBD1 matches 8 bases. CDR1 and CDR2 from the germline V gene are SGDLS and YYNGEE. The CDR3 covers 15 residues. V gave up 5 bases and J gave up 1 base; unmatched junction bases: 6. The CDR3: CASRPVGQGTDTQYF. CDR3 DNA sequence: TGTGCCAGCAGACCCGTGGGACAGGGCACAGATACGCAGTATTTT.

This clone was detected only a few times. The CDR3: CASSPFMEVAGEQYF. The CDR3 bases are TGCGCCAGCAGCCCGTTCATGGAGGTAGCGGGAGAGCAGTACTTC. The chain links TRBV5-1 to TRBJ2-7; TRBD2 aligns across 8 bases. There are 15 residues in the CDR3. J lost 7 bases, V lost 4 bases, and 13 bases had no gene match. The V gene's germline CDR1 is SGHRS and CDR2 YFSETQ. Drawing the rest from reference TRBV5-1 and TRBJ2-7, the complete variable domain is KAGVTQTPRYLIKTRGQQVTLSCSPISGHRSVSWYQQTPGQGLQFLFEYFSETQRNKGNFPGRFSGRQFSNSRSEMNVSTLELGDSALYLCASSPFMEVAGEQYFGPGTRLTVT.

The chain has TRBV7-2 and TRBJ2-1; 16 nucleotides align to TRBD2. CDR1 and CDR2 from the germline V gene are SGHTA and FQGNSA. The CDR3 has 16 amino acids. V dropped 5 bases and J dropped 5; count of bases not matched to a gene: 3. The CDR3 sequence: CASSLGTSGGDNEQFF. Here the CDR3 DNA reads TGTGCCAGCAGCCTGGGGACTAGCGGGGGGGACAATGAGCAGTTCTTC.

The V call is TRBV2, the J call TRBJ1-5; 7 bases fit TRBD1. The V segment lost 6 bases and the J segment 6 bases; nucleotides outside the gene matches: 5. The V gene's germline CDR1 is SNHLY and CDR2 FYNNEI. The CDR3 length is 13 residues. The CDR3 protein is CASRDRATQPQHF. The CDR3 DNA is TGTGCCAGCAGAGACAGGGCAACTCAGCCCCAGCATTTT.

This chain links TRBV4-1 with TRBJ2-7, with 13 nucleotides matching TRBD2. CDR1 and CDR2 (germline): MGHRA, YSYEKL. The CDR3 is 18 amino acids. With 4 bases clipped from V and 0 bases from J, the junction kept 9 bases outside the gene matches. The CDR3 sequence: CASSRRLAGGSSSYEQYF. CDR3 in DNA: TGCGCCAGCAGCCGACGACTAGCGGGGGGTTCTAGCTCCTACGAGCAGTACTTC.

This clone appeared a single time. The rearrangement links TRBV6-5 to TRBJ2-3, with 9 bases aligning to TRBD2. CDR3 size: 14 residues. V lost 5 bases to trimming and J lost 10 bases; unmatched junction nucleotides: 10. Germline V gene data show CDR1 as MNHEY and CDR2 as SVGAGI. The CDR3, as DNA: TGTGCCAGCAGTAGTTCTAGCGGGGAAATTGCGCAGTATTTT. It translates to CASSSSSGEIAQYF.

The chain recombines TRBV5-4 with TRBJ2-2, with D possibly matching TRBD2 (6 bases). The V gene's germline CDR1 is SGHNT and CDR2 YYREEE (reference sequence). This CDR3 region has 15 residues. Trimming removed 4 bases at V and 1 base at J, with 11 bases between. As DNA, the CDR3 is TGTGCCAGCAGCGCGGTGGGGGGGAACACCGGGGAGCTGTTTTTT. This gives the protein CASSAVGGNTGELFF.

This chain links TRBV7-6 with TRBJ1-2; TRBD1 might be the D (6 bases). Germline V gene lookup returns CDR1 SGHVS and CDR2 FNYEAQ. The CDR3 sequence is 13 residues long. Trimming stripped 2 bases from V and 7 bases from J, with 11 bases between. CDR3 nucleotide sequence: TGTGCCAGCAGCTTACCAGGGGAGAGTGGCTACACCTTC. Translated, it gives CASSLPGESGYTF.

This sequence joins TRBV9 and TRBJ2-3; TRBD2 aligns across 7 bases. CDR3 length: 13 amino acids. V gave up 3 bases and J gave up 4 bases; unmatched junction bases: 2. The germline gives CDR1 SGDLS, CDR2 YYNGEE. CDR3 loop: CASSGGRADTQYF. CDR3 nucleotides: TGTGCCAGCAGCGGGGGGAGGGCAGATACGCAGTATTTT.

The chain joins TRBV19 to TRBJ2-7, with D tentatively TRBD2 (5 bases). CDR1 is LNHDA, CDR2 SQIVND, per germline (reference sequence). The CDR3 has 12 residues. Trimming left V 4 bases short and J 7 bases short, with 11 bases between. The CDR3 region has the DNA TGTGCCAGTAGTAGGGGTCCGGGGGAGCAGTACTTC. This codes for CASSRGPGEQYF.